The 20 T cell receptor beta chains reported below all come from one sample, sequenced in a study of T cells in Graves' hyperthyroidism and ophthalmopathy. Amplification of TCR beta CDR3 regions used RNA as the template. First-round RT-PCR of the TCR CDR3 relied on the HTBI primer set. TCRdb itself ran the multiplex PCR reads through MiXCR, one entry per CDR3 protein. Among some 200,000 distinct CDR3 sequences listed, about 15% were seen once. The sample taken for sequencing was blood. These receptors all stem from a man between 45 and 60 years old with Graves' hyperthyroidism.

The table lists this clonotype with many counts. The gene calls are TRBV28 and TRBJ1-5; TRBD1 matches 10 bases. Germline V gene data show CDR1 as MDHEN and CDR2 as SYDVKM. The V and J ends lost 5 bases and 6 bases, in that order; junction bases with no gene match: 7. The CDR3 extends over 15 amino acids. CDR3 amino acids: CASSLPRTGGQPQHF. The CDR3, as DNA: TGTGCCAGCAGTCTTCCTCGGACAGGGGGTCAGCCCCAGCATTTT.

The chain recombines TRBV11-2 with TRBJ1-3; 8 bases are a match to TRBD1. Per germline, CDR1 SGHAT and CDR2 FQNNGV. The CDR3 length is 15 residues. V lost 5 bases, J lost 4 bases, and 7 bases stayed unmatched. The CDR3 reads CASSRIRDRGNTIYF. The CDR3 DNA reads as TGTGCCAGCAGCCGTATCCGGGACAGGGGAAACACCATATATTTT. The full variable domain, with the rest looked up from reference TRBV11-2 and TRBJ1-3, is EAGVAQSPRYKIIEKRQSVAFWCNPISGHATLYWYQQILGQGPKLLIQFQNNGVVDDSQLPKDRFSAERLKGVDSTLKIQPAKLEDSAVYLCASSRIRDRGNTIYFGEGSWLTVV.

The gene calls are TRBV2 and TRBJ2-7; no clear D gene. CDR1 is SNHLY and CDR2 is FYNNEI in the germline V gene. Trimming took off 6 bases at V and 3 bases at J, with 12 bases between the two ends. The CDR3 length is 13 residues. Here the CDR3 DNA reads TGTGCCAGCAGGACACCTAAGTACTACGAGCAGTACTTC. This translates into CASRTPKYYEQYF.

There are many counts of this clonotype. This chain connects TRBV11-1 to TRBJ2-1; 11 nucleotides match TRBD2. Germline assignment: CDR1 SGHAT and CDR2 FQDESV (reference sequence). V was clipped by 5 bases and J by 10 bases; unmatched bases: 13. The CDR3 spans 16 residues. The CDR3 DNA sequence: TGTGCCAGCAGCCCAGGTCGGACTAGCGGGTCTCGAGAGCAGTTCTTC. Translation: CASSPGRTSGSREQFF. The entire variable domain, with the rest obtained from reference TRBV11-1 and TRBJ2-1, is as follows: EAEVAQSPRYKITEKSQAVAFWCDPISGHATLYWYRQILGQGPELLVQFQDESVVDDSQLPKDRFSAERLKGVDSTLKIQPAELGDSAMYLCASSPGRTSGSREQFFGPGTRLTVL.

The V gene is TRBV20-1, the J gene TRBJ2-3; TRBD2 matches 8 bases. The V segment lost 0 bases and the J segment 0 bases; nucleotides outside the gene matches: 14. The germline gives CDR1 DFQATT, CDR2 SNEGSKA (reference sequence). The CDR3 length is 19 residues. The DNA for the CDR3 is TGCAGTGCTAGAGATCACCCAGCGGGAGCCGCTCCTAGCACAGATACGCAGTATTTT. It is translated as CSARDHPAGAAPSTDTQYF.

This clonotype has just a few counts. This chain connects TRBV9 to TRBJ2-3; D not certain. Per the germline V gene, CDR1 is SGDLS and CDR2 is YYNGEE. Trimming removed 4 bases from V and 5 bases from J, with 14 bases in between. This CDR3 comprises 14 residues. The CDR3 loop is CASSYQPRQDTQYF. CDR3 DNA sequence: TGTGCCAGCAGCTATCAGCCCCGGCAAGATACGCAGTATTTT.

This clonotype has at least ten counts. The rearrangement uses TRBV6-1 and TRBJ1-5; the D is unclear. The CDR3 spans 13 residues. Trimming stripped 4 bases from V and 6 bases from J, with 10 bases between. Germline lookup yields CDR1 MNHNS and CDR2 SASEGT. The CDR3 loop is CASSGVWGQPQHF. The CDR3 coding sequence is TGTGCCAGCAGTGGTGTATGGGGTCAGCCCCAGCATTTT.

This clonotype was observed at least ten times. This chain links TRBV18 with TRBJ1-1, with TRBD1 as a possible D gene (6 bases). CDR1 and CDR2 from the germline V gene are KGHSH and LQKENI. Trimming shortened V by 2 bases and J by 5 bases, and 15 bases separated the two germline ends. The CDR3 is 15 residues long. CDR3 DNA: TGTGCCAGCTCACCAAAAAACAGGGAAGGAACTGAAGCTTTCTTT. It encodes CASSPKNREGTEAFF.

J is TRBJ2-2 and V is TRBV29-1; 11 bases map to TRBD2. V lost 6 bases, J lost 4 bases, and 4 bases stayed unmatched. This CDR3 comprises 14 residues. Germline loops: CDR1 SQVTM, CDR2 ANQGSEA. The CDR3 spells CSVLTSGTTGELFF. The CDR3 bases are TGCAGCGTATTGACTAGCGGGACCACCGGGGAGCTGTTTTTT.

There are many counts of this clonotype. The chain is built from TRBV3-1 and TRBJ2-5; 14 nucleotides align to TRBD2. From germline, CDR1 is LGHDT and CDR2 YNNKEL (reference sequence). V shed 3 bases and J 5 bases; nucleotides not matched to a gene: 5. This CDR3 has 16 amino acids. This CDR3 is CASSQGLAGEGETQYF. The CDR3 DNA reads TGTGCCAGCAGCCAGGGACTAGCGGGAGAGGGCGAGACCCAGTACTTC.

The chain recombines TRBV30 with TRBJ1-2, with D possibly matching TRBD1 (5 bases). V gave up 5 bases and J gave up 4 bases, with 11 bases separating them. Germline CDR1 GTSNPN, CDR2 SVGIG (reference sequence). The CDR3 sequence is 12 residues long. The CDR3 protein is CAWGGDSYGYTF. The CDR3 DNA sequence: TGTGCCTGGGGGGGGGATAGCTATGGCTACACCTTC.

The sample holds many counts of this clonotype. The chain joins TRBV30 to TRBJ2-7; possibly TRBD2 for D (6 bases). The CDR3 has 11 residues. The ends were cut back, 2 bases at V and 7 bases at J, with 9 bases in the middle. The V gene's germline CDR1 is GTSNPN and CDR2 SVGIG (reference sequence). In DNA form, the CDR3 reads TGTGCCTGGAGTACTCGGGAGGAGCAGTACTTC. Its translation: CAWSTREEQYF.

This clonotype was observed many times. The rearrangement joins TRBV24-1 to TRBJ1-2; maybe TRBD1 (5 bases). CDR3 length equals 13 residues. Between the trimmed V and J ends, which lost 5 bases and 4 bases, there was a span of 10 bases. Germline loops: CDR1 KGHDR, CDR2 SFDVKD. The CDR3 DNA reads TGTGCCACCAGTGCTGACAGAACCTATGGCTACACCTTC. Its protein is CATSADRTYGYTF.

This clonotype was seen ten or more times. This chain links TRBV28 with TRBJ2-6; D remains unclear. Germline V gene data show CDR1 as MDHEN and CDR2 as SYDVKM. This CDR3 is built from 17 residues. The ends were cut back, 3 bases at V and 4 bases at J, with 16 bases in the middle. The CDR3 protein is CASSFGTTSSGANVLTF. The CDR3 DNA reads TGTGCCAGCAGTTTCGGAACAACCTCATCGGGGGCCAACGTCCTGACTTTC.

The gene calls are TRBV2 and TRBJ1-5, with TRBD1 matching over 8 bases. This CDR3 spans 14 amino acids. V was clipped by 7 bases and J by 9 bases; unmatched bases: 11. CDR1 SNHLY and CDR2 FYNNEI come from the germline V gene. CDR3 region: CASKTGADLLPQHF. DNA for the CDR3: TGTGCCAGCAAGACAGGGGCGGATCTTTTGCCCCAGCATTTT.

Points on this clonotype: A junction boundary mismatches the germline segment, possibly from a read error. This chain connects TRBV28 to TRBJ1-5; D gene uncertain. The CDR3 is made up of 13 amino acids. The germline CDR1 and CDR2 sequences are MDHEN and SYDVKM. The CDR3 DNA follows: TGTGCCAGCAGTTTGGTAAACAATCAGCCCCGGCATTTT. Its protein product is CASSLVNNQPRHF.

This clonotype was detected only a few times. This chain connects TRBV7-3 to TRBJ2-1; D is uncertain. CDR1 is SGHTA, CDR2 FQGTGA, per germline. The CDR3 covers 14 residues. Trimming removed 2 bases at V and 5 bases at J, with 10 bases between. The CDR3 protein is CASSLDGLHNEQFF. The CDR3 region has the DNA TGTGCCAGCAGCTTAGACGGCTTACACAATGAGCAGTTCTTC.

The table lists this clonotype with a few counts. The rearrangement uses TRBV10-3 and TRBJ2-7; TRBD1 might be the D (6 bases). The CDR3 is made up of 15 amino acids. Germline V gene data show CDR1 as ENHRY and CDR2 as SYGVKD. V was trimmed by 2 bases and J by 5 bases, leaving 16 bases between them. CDR3 DNA: TGTGCCATCAGTGAGAACCTGGCAGGGGACAACGAGCAGTACTTC. Translation: CAISENLAGDNEQYF.

This clonotype was picked up a small number of times. One base away lies a much larger clone, so this may be a sequencing read error. The chain carries TRBV5-1 and TRBJ2-1; D not certain. Looked up from germline, CDR1 is SGHRS and CDR2 is YFSETQ. Trimming removed 0 bases at V and 0 bases at J, with 10 bases between. The CDR3 length is 16 residues. For the CDR3, the DNA is TGCGCCAGCAGCTTGGGGGGTAGGGTCTCCTACAATGAGCAGTTCTTC. Translation gives CASSLGGRVSYNEQFF.

This clonotype was found a few times. V gene TRBV3-1 combines with J gene TRBJ1-2; a possible D gene is TRBD1 (5 bases). The CDR3 is 16 amino acids. Between the trimmed V and J ends, which lost 6 bases and 8 bases, there was a span of 25 bases. Germline CDR1 reads LGHDT; CDR2 reads YNNKEL (reference sequence). CDR3 nucleotide sequence: TGTGCCAGCAGTAGCATCGAGGGGTGGGGTAAAGAGGGCTACACCTTC. It yields the protein CASSSIEGWGKEGYTF.